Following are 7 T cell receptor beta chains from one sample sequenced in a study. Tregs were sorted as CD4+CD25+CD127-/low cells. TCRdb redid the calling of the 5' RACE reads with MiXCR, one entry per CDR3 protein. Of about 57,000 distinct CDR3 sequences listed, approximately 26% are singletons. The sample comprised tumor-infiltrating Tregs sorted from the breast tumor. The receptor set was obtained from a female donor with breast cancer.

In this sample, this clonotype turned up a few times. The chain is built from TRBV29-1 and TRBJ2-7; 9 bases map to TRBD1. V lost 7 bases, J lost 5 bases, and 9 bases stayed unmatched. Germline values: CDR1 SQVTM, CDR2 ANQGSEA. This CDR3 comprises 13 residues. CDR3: CSDPRDREDEQYF. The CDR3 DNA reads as TGCAGCGACCCCCGGGACAGGGAGGACGAGCAGTACTTC.

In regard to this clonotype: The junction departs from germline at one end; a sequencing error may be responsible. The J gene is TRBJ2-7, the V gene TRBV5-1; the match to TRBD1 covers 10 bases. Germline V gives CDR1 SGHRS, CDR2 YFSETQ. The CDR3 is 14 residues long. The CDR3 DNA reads TGCACCAGCAGCCCGGGACAGGGGACCTACGAGCAGTACTTC. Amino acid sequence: CTSSPGQGTYEQYF. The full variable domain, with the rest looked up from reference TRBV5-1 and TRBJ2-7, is KAGVTQTPRYLIKTRGQQVTLSCSPISGHRSVSWYQQTPGQGLQFLFEYFSETQRNKGNFPGRFSGRQFSNSRSEMNVSTLELGDSALYLCTSSPGQGTYEQYFGPGTRLTVT.

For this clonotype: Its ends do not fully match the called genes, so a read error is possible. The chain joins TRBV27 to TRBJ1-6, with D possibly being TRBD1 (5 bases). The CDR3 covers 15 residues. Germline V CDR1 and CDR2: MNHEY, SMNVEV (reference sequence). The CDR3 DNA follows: TGTGCCGGCAGACCCGGGACGGCCTATAATTCACCCCTCCACTTT. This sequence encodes CAGRPGTAYNSPLHF.

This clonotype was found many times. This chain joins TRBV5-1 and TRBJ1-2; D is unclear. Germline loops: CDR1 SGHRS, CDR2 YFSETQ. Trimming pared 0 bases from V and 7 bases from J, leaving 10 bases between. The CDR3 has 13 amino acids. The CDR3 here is CASSLDGSLGYTF. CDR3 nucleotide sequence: TGCGCCAGCAGCTTGGACGGCTCCCTTGGCTACACCTTC.

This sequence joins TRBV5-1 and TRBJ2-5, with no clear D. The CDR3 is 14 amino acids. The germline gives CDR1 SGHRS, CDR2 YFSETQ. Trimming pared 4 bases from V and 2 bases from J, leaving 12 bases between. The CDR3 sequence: CASSPQQLQETQYF. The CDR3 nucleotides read TGCGCCAGCAGCCCCCAGCAGTTACAAGAGACCCAGTACTTC.

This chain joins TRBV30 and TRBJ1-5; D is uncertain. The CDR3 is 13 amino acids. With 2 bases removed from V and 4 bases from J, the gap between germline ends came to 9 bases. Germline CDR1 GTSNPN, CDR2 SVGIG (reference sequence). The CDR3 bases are TGTGCCTGGAGTCTAGGGTTAAATCAGCCCCAGCATTTT. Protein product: CAWSLGLNQPQHF. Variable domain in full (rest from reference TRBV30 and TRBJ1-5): SQTIHQWPATLVQPVGSPLSLECTVEGTSNPNLYWYRQAAGRGLQLLFYSVGIGQISSEVPQNLSASRPQDRQFILSSKKLLLSDSGFYLCAWSLGLNQPQHFGDGTRLSIL.

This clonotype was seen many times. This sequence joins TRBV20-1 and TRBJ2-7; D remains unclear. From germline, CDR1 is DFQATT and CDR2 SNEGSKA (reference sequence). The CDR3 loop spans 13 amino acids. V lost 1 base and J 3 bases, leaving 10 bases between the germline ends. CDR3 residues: CSARGLLDYEQYF. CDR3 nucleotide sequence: TGCAGTGCTAGAGGACTTTTAGACTACGAGCAGTACTTC.